This record looks at one TCR beta chain sequence and its context. There is no known antigen for this receptor. No base quality information exists; no much larger clone differs at one position. The immunoSEQ Assay, a bias-controlled multiplex PCR, was used to amplify TCRbeta CDR3 regions from genomic DNA. In the original analysis: The number of nucleated cells in each sample was estimated from the amplification of reference gene primers within the assay. Sequence reads were collapsed and filtered to measure the absolute abundance of every unique TCRbeta CDR3 rearrangement. For each sample, productive Simpson clonality was calculated by taking the square root of Simpson's diversity index across productive rearrangements. TCRdb provides this immuneACCESS table in a form limited to in-frame rearrangements. Some clones are lacking; in checked studies, under half of them reflect an unresolved V gene, and why the rest are absent is not known. V and J calls and clone size are those listed in that table; D and trimming were worked out from the DNA. This sample gives some 120,000 clones in total; around 76% of them show up just once. The top ten constitute 9.5% to 14% of the sample.

Collaborating institutions collected whole blood in K2EDTA tubes following their own protocols. For TCRbeta analysis, collaborator samples were shipped as frozen whole blood, as isolated PBMCs, or as DNA extracted from either sample type. The sample is drawn from a study of blood T cell repertoires in COVID-19 (dated by TCRdb to between 2020 and 2021). In the study overall: The collaborator samples originated in the United States, Italy and Spain and spanned the acute and convalescent phases of COVID-19. The prospective study material was composed of cDNA or gDNA derived from T cells, B-cell-depleted T cells, or PBMCs. Deeply sampled blood TCRbeta repertoires from subjects exposed to, actively infected with, or recovered from COVID-19 were included in the dataset. The repertoires were made available in a free public database intended to serve as a resource for research on the immune response to SARS-CoV-2. The samples were drawn from the first 160 participants of the ongoing ImmuneRACE study and from 1,254 subjects provided by 6 global collaborators. The sample metadata nearly always contained a de-identified subject ID, COVID-19 status, age in years and sex. Where available, HLA class I and class II types were taken from metadata supplied by the sample provider and were not determined by assay-based typing. What the research found in general, with its limitations: How much clinical and demographic metadata was included differed by source and by participant, and the metadata was provided uncurated.

As encoded in the germline V gene, CDR1 is SNHLY while CDR2 is FYNNEI. V is cut back by 2 bases and J by 2 bases, with 4 bases in the junction unmatched. Its CDR3 holds 15 amino acids, cysteine through phenylalanine. Only CDR3 DNA remains: 45 bases, in frame from the first base. Sequenced material: peripheral blood. The sequence links TRBV2 to TRBJ2-7; 9 middle bases align to TRBD2. This TCR was sampled from a human donor in a cohort sampled during active COVID-19. The sequence in DNA is TGTGCCAGCAGTGAACTCGCGGGGGGGGCCTACGAGCAGTACTTC. Translated, this gives CASSELAGGAYEQYF.